This T cell receptor beta chain was found in a study of shared clonotypes between healthy human individuals. CD45RO-negative CD8 cells positively selected for CCR7 made up the naive population, which excluded terminally differentiated effector memory CD45RA+ cells. Study observations and caveats: Memory subsets generally showed lower estimated richness than naive subsets. Compared with clonotypes that all four donors shared, non-shared clonotypes had lower generation probabilities.

Assay: immunoSEQ multiplex PCR; the TCRdb copy retains only in-frame clones and omits some. The repertoire holds about 1.9 million clones, with 93% as singletons. Regarding this clone: Its antigen is currently unknown.

Germline CDR1 reads MNHNS; CDR2 reads SASEGT. V dropped 2 bases and J dropped 4 bases, with 8 bases sitting between them. The CDR3 spans 13 residues. The gene calls are TRBV6-1 and TRBJ1-2, with D uncertain. The sequencing sample was made of naive CD8+ T cells from PBMCs. The receptor was derived from a man between 18 and 35 years old in good health. Some clones in this sample may be carry-over from other donors' samples. The CDR3 nucleotides are TGTGCCAGCAGTGAATTTTCAGGCTATGGCTACACCTTC. Translating it yields CASSEFSGYGYTF.